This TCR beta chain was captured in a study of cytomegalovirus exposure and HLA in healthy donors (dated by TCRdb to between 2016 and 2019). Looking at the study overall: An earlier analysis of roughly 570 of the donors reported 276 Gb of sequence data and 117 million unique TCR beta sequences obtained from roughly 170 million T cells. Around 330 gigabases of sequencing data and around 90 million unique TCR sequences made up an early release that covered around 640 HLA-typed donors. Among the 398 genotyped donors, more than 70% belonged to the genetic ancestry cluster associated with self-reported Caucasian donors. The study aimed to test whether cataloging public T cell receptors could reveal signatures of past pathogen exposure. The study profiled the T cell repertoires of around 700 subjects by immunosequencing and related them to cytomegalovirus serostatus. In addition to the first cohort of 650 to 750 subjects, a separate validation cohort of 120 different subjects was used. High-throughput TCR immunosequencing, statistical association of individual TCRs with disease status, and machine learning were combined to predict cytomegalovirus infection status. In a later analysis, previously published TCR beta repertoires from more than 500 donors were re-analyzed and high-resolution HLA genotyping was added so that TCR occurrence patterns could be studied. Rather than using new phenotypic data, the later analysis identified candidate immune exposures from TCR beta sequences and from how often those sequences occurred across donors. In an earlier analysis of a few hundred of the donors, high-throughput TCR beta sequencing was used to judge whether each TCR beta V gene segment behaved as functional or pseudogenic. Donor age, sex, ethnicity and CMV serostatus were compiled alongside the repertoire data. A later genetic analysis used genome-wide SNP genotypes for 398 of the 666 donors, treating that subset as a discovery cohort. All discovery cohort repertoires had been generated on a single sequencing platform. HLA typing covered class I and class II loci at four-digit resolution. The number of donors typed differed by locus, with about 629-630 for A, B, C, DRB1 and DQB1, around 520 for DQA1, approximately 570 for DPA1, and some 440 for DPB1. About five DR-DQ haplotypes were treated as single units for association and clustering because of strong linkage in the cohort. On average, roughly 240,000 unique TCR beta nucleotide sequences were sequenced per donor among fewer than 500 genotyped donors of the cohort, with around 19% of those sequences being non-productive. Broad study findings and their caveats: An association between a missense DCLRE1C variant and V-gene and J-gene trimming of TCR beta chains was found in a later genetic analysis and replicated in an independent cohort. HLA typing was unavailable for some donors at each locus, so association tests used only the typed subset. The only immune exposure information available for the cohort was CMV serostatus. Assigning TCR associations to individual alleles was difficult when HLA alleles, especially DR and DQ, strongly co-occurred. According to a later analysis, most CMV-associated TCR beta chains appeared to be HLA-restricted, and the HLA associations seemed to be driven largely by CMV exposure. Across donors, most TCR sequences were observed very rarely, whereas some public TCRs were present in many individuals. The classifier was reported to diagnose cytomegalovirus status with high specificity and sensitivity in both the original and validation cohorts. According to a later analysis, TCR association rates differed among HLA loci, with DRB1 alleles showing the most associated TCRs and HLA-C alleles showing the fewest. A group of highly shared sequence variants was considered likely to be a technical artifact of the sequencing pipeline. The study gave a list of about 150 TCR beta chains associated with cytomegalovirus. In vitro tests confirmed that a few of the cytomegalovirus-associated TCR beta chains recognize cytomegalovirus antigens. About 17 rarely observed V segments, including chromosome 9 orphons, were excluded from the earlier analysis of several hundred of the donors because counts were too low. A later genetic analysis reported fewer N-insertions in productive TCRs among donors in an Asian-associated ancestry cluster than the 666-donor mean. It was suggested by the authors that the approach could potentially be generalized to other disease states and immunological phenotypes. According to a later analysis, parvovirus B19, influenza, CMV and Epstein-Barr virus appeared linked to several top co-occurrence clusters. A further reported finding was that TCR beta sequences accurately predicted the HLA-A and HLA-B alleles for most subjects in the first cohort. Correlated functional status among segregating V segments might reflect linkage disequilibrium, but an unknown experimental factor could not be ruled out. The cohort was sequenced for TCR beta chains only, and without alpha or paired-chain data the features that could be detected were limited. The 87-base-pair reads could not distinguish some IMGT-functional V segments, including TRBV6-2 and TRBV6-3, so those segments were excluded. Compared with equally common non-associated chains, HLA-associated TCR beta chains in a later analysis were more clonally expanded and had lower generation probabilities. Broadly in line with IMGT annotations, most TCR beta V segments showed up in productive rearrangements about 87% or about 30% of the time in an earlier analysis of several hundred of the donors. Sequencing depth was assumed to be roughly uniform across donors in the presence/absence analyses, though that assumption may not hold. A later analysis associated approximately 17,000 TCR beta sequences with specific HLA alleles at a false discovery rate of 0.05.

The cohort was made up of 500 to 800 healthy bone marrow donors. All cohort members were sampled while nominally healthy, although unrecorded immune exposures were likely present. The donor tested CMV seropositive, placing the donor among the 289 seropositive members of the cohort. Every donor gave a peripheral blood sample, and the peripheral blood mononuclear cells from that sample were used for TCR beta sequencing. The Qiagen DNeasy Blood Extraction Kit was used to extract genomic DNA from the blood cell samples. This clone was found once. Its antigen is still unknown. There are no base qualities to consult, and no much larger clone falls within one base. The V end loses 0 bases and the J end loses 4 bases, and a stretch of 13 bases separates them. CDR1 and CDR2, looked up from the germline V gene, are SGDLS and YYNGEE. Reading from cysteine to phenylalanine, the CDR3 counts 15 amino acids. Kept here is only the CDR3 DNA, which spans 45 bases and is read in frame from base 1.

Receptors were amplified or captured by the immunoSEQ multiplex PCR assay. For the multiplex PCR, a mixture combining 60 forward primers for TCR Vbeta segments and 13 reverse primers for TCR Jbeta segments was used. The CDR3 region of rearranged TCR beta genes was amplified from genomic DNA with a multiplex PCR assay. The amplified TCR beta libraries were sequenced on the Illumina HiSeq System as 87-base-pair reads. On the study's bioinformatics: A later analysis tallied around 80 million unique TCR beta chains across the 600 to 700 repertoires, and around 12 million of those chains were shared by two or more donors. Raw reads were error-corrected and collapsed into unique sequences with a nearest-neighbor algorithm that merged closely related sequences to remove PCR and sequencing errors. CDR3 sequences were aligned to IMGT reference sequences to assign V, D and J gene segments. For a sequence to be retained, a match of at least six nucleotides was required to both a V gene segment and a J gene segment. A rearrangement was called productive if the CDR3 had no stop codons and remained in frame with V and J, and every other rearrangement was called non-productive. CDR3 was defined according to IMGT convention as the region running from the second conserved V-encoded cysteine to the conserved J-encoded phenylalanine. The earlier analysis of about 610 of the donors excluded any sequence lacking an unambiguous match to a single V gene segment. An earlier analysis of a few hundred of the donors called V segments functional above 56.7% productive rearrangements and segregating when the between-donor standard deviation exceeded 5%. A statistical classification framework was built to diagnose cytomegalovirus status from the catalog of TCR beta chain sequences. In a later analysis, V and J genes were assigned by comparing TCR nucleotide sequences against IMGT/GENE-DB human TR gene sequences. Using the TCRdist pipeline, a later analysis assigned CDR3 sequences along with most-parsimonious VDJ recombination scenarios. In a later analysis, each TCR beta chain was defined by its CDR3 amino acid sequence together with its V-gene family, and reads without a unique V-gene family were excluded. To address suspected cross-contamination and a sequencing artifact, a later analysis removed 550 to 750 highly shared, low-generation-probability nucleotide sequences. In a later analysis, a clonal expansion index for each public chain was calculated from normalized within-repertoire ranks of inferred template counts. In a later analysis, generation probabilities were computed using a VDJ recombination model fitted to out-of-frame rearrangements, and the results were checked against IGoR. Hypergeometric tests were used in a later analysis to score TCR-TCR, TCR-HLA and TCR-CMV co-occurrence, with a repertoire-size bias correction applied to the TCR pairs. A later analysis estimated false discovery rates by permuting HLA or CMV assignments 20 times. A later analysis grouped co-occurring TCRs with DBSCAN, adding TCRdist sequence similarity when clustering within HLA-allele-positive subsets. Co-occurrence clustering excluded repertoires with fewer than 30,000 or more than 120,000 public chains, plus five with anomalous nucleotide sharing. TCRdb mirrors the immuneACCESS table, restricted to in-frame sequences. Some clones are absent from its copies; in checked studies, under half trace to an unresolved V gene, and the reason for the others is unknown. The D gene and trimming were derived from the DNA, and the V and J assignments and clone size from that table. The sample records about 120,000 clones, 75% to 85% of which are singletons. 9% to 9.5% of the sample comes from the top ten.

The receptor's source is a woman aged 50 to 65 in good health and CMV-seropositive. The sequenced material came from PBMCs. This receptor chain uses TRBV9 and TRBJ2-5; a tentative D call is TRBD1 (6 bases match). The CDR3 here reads CASSVGQGSAETQYF. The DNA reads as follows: TGTGCCAGCAGCGTAGGGCAGGGGTCAGCAGAGACCCAGTACTTC.